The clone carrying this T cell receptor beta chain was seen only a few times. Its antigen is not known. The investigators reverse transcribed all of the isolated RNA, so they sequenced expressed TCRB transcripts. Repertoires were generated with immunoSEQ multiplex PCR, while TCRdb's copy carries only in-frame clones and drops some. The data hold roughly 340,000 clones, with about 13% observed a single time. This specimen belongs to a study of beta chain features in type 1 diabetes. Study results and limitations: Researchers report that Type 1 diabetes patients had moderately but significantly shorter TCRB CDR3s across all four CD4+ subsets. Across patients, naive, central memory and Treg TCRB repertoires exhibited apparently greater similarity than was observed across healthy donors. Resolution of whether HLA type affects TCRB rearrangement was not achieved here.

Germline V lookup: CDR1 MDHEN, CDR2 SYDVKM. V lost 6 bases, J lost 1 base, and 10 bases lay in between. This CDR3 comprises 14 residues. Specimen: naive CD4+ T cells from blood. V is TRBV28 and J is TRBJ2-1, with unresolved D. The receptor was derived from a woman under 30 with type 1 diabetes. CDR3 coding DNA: TGTGCCAGCAGAAATCCTAGATCCTACAATGAGCAGTTCTTC. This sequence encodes CASRNPRSYNEQFF. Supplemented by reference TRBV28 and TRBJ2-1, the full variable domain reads DVKVTQSSRYLVKRTGEKVFLECVQDMDHENMFWYRQDPGLGLRLIYFSYDVKMKEKGDIPEGYSVSREKKERFSLILESASTNQTSMYLCASRNPRSYNEQFFGPGTRLTVL.